Listed here are 11 T cell receptor beta chains from one sample, sequenced in a study of patients and donors after allogeneic stem cell transplantation. MiXCR, run by TCRdb on the RT-PCR reads, gives a single entry per CDR3 protein. The table lists about 110,000 distinct CDR3 sequences, over 30% of them singletons. The sample comprised blood, either unsorted or a sorted T cell fraction (not recorded which). The receptors come from a human donor who was either an allogeneic HSCT recipient or a stem cell or donor lymphocyte infusion donor (not recorded which). It is not recorded whose cells these are; they may come from a transplant donor.

The chain carries TRBV20-1 and TRBJ2-2; D is unresolved. Per germline, CDR1 DFQATT and CDR2 SNEGSKA (reference sequence). The CDR3 spans 14 residues. V lost 1 base and J 6 bases, leaving 12 bases between the germline ends. The CDR3 reads CSARVQQTAGELFF. The CDR3 nucleotides read TGCAGTGCTAGAGTTCAGCAGACGGCCGGGGAGCTGTTTTTT.

The chain employs TRBV10-3 and TRBJ2-1; 7 bases are a match to TRBD1. J was trimmed by 5 bases and V by 2 bases; bases with no gene match: 3. Germline values: CDR1 ENHRY, CDR2 SYGVKD. The CDR3 spans 14 residues. The CDR3 region has the DNA TGTGCCATCAGTGAGCGGGACAGTAACAATGAGCAGTTCTTC. It specifies CAISERDSNNEQFF.

The gene calls are TRBV7-2 and TRBJ2-5, with D hard to call. CDR3 length: 13 amino acids. The germline V gene has CDR1 SGHTA and CDR2 FQGNSA. Trimming removed 6 bases at V and 1 base at J, with 9 bases between. CDR3 coding DNA: TGTGCCAGCAGTAGAACAACCCAAGAGACCCAGTACTTC. This translates into CASSRTTQETQYF.

This chain joins TRBV20-1 and TRBJ1-2; D gene unclear. V lost 0 bases and J 0 bases, leaving 11 bases between the germline ends. The CDR3 contains 15 residues. CDR1 DFQATT and CDR2 SNEGSKA come from the germline V gene (reference sequence). For the CDR3, the DNA is TGCAGTGCTAGAGATTCGCAGTTAGCTAACTATGGCTACACCTTC. Translation gives CSARDSQLANYGYTF.

The chain combines TRBV10-3 with TRBJ2-2; D unclear. The CDR3 length is 12 residues. Germline loops: CDR1 ENHRY, CDR2 SYGVKD. The V and J ends lost 8 bases and 2 bases respectively, with 6 bases between them. In nucleotides, the CDR3 is TGTGCCATCGGCCGAAACACCGGGGAGCTGTTTTTT. The encoded protein is CAIGRNTGELFF.

The chain has TRBV20-1 and TRBJ1-4; no clear D. Germline V CDR1 and CDR2: DFQATT, SNEGSKA (reference sequence). The CDR3 extends over 13 amino acids. V was shortened by 6 bases and J by 3 bases, with 11 bases between the two germline ends. In nucleotides, the CDR3 is TGCAGTGCCCCCATTGGCCCTAATGAAAAACTGTTTTTT. Its translation: CSAPIGPNEKLFF.

This clonotype was picked up a small number of times. The genes are TRBV6-6 and TRBJ2-7; D is unresolved. The CDR3 runs 14 residues. Germline loops: CDR1 MNHNY, CDR2 SVGAGI (reference sequence). Trimming pared 7 bases from V and 0 bases from J, leaving 13 bases between. The DNA of the CDR3 is TGTGCCAGCACCAAGGAACCGAGCTCCTACGAGCAGTACTTC. Translating it yields CASTKEPSSYEQYF.

Concerning this clonotype itself: One end of the junction varies from germline; a read error may be responsible. The chain has TRBV6-2 or TRBV6-3 and TRBJ1-1, with D unclear. In germline, CDR1 is MNHEY, CDR2 SVGEGT. The CDR3 contains 12 residues. The CDR3: CASSYENTVAFF. The DNA of the CDR3 is TGTGCCAGCAGTTACGAGAACACTGTAGCTTTCTTT.

The V and J genes are TRBV29-1 and TRBJ2-7; TRBD1 matches at 9 bases. This CDR3 is built from 14 residues. The V and J ends lost 7 bases and 2 bases, in that order; junction bases with no gene match: 9. Looked up from germline, CDR1 is SQVTM and CDR2 is ANQGSEA. CDR3 DNA: TGCAGCGGACTCGGGACAGGGAACCCCTACGAGCAGTACTTC. Its protein product is CSGLGTGNPYEQYF.

This clonotype was observed a few times. The chain recombines TRBV29-1 with TRBJ1-1; no firm D call. V lost 2 bases and J 3 bases, leaving 10 bases between the germline ends. The CDR3 has 13 residues. Looked up from germline, CDR1 is SQVTM and CDR2 is ANQGSEA. DNA of the CDR3: TGCAGCGTTGAACGAGGGTGGGACACTGAAGCTTTCTTT. Its protein product is CSVERGWDTEAFF.

This chain uses TRBV6-5 with TRBJ2-3; D gene unclear. This CDR3 has 13 amino acids. Germline V gene sequence: CDR1 MNHEY, CDR2 SVGAGI. Trimming cost V 3 bases and J 0 bases, with 4 bases left between them. The CDR3 loop reads CASSYVSTDTQYF. The CDR3, as DNA: TGTGCCAGCAGTTATGTGAGCACAGATACGCAGTATTTT.